Listed below are T cell receptor beta chains from one sample, sequenced in a study of graft-versus-host responses after intestinal transplantation. These receptors lack a known antigen. Measured with immunoSEQ multiplex PCR; TCRdb has only the in-frame clones, and not every one. The sample holds over 85,000 clones; approximately 92% are singletons and the top ten take roughly 0.49%. The specimen comprised unstimulated CD8+ T cells sorted from spleen or lymph node cells, sampled before intestinal transplant. The source is a human donor who received an intestinal transplant. CDR3s include the opening cysteine and the closing phenylalanine or tryptophan. Fields, in order: clone size, V gene, J gene, D gene, CDR3 protein, CDR3 DNA. D genes are given only for firm matches. Clone size appears in some rows only: once, few, many, or a class for an expanded clone.

clone size: .; V gene: TRBV28; J gene: TRBJ2-7; D gene: TRBD2; CDR3 protein: CASSSPPSGRMYGGGQYF; CDR3 DNA: TGTGCCAGCAGTTCCCCTCCCAGCGGGAGAATGTATGGGGGCGGGCAGTACTTC
clone size: .; V gene: TRBV30; J gene: TRBJ2-7; D gene: TRBD1; CDR3 protein: CAWSGQGSPYEQYF; CDR3 DNA: TGTGCCTGGTCGGGACAGGGGTCTCCCTACGAGCAGTACTTC
clone size: .; V gene: TRBV19; J gene: TRBJ1-3; D gene: .; CDR3 protein: CASSIGDTGNTIYF; CDR3 DNA: TGTGCCAGTAGTATCGGGGATACTGGAAACACCATATATTTT
clone size: .; V gene: TRBV10-2; J gene: TRBJ2-7; D gene: .; CDR3 protein: CASNTGTPYEQYF; CDR3 DNA: TGCGCCAGTAACACCGGGACACCTTACGAGCAGTACTTC
clone size: .; V gene: TRBV2; J gene: TRBJ2-3; D gene: .; CDR3 protein: CASTLRGSRTDTQYF; CDR3 DNA: TGTGCCAGCACCCTAAGGGGTAGTAGAACAGATACGCAGTATTTT
clone size: .; V gene: TRBV6-1; J gene: TRBJ1-1; D gene: TRBD1; CDR3 protein: CASSEQGVGTEAFF; CDR3 DNA: TGTGCCAGCAGTGAACAGGGGGTTGGTACTGAAGCTTTCTTT
clone size: .; V gene: TRBV19; J gene: TRBJ1-5; D gene: .; CDR3 protein: CASSPAGYSNQPQHF; CDR3 DNA: TGTGCCAGTAGCCCGGCAGGTTATAGCAATCAGCCCCAGCATTTT
clone size: .; V gene: TRBV5-5; J gene: TRBJ2-1; D gene: .; CDR3 protein: CASSFNRLGMVHNEQFF; CDR3 DNA: TGTGCCAGCAGTTTTAACAGACTAGGGATGGTACACAATGAGCAGTTCTTC
clone size: once; V gene: TRBV5-1; J gene: TRBJ1-4; D gene: .; CDR3 protein: CASRTTGRGDEKLFF; CDR3 DNA: TGCGCCAGCAGGACTACGGGGCGGGGTGATGAAAAACTGTTTTTT
clone size: .; V gene: TRBV2; J gene: TRBJ1-4; D gene: TRBD1; CDR3 protein: CASSGPGQGNEKLFF; CDR3 DNA: TGTGCCAGCAGTGGGCCGGGACAGGGGAATGAAAAACTGTTTTTT
clone size: .; V gene: TRBV30; J gene: TRBJ2-2; D gene: TRBD1; CDR3 protein: CAWTTAGTVNTGELFF; CDR3 DNA: TGTGCCTGGACCACCGCCGGGACAGTAAACACCGGGGAGCTGTTTTTT
clone size: once; V gene: TRBV5-4; J gene: TRBJ2-1; D gene: TRBD2; CDR3 protein: CASSPGTSGGNEQFF; CDR3 DNA: TGTGCCAGCAGCCCCGGGACTAGCGGGGGCAATGAGCAGTTCTTC
clone size: .; V gene: TRBV4-1; J gene: TRBJ1-6; D gene: .; CDR3 protein: CASSQDSVVSGGSAPLHF; CDR3 DNA: TGCGCCAGCAGCCAAGATTCGGTAGTGTCAGGAGGATCGGCGCCCCTCCACTTT
clone size: .; V gene: TRBV19; J gene: TRBJ1-5; D gene: .; CDR3 protein: CAGGPGGGNQPQHF; CDR3 DNA: TGTGCCGGGGGCCCGGGGGGCGGGAATCAGCCCCAGCATTTT
clone size: once; V gene: TRBV2; J gene: TRBJ2-3; D gene: .; CDR3 protein: CASSPTGGMGNTDTQYF; CDR3 DNA: TGTGCCAGCAGTCCAACAGGAGGGATGGGGAACACAGATACGCAGTATTTT
clone size: .; V gene: TRBV13; J gene: TRBJ2-7; D gene: TRBD2; CDR3 protein: CASSPGLAGEQYF; CDR3 DNA: TGTGCCAGCAGCCCCGGACTAGCGGGTGAGCAGTACTTC
clone size: .; V gene: TRBV4-2; J gene: TRBJ1-5; D gene: .; CDR3 protein: CASSQGYSNNQPQHF; CDR3 DNA: TGTGCCAGCAGCCAAGGCTACAGTAATAATCAGCCCCAGCATTTT
clone size: few; V gene: TRBV19; J gene: TRBJ1-1; D gene: TRBD1; CDR3 protein: CASNDRALGTEAFF; CDR3 DNA: TGTGCCAGTAACGACAGGGCGTTGGGCACTGAAGCTTTCTTT
clone size: .; V gene: TRBV7-8; J gene: TRBJ2-1; D gene: TRBD2; CDR3 protein: CASSDPVAPGLARYEQFF; CDR3 DNA: TGTGCCAGCAGCGACCCAGTCGCACCGGGACTAGCGAGATATGAGCAGTTCTTC
clone size: .; V gene: TRBV7-9; J gene: TRBJ1-1; D gene: .; CDR3 protein: CASSLSSQGYPEAFF; CDR3 DNA: TGTGCCAGCAGCTTAAGTTCCCAGGGGTATCCTGAAGCTTTCTTT
clone size: .; V gene: TRBV4-1; J gene: TRBJ2-7; D gene: TRBD2; CDR3 protein: CASSQDGSGRIDEQYF; CDR3 DNA: TGCGCCAGCAGCCAAGATGGTAGCGGGAGGATCGACGAGCAGTACTTC
clone size: .; V gene: TRBV2; J gene: TRBJ2-3; D gene: TRBD2; CDR3 protein: CASSGAAGGPLPRYF; CDR3 DNA: TGTGCCAGCAGTGGGGCAGCGGGAGGGCCTCTACCACGATATTTT
clone size: .; V gene: TRBV6-1; J gene: TRBJ2-1; D gene: .; CDR3 protein: CASLSDRSYNEQFF; CDR3 DNA: TGTGCCAGCCTTTCTGACAGGTCCTACAATGAGCAGTTCTTC
clone size: .; V gene: TRBV7-8; J gene: TRBJ2-1; D gene: .; CDR3 protein: CASSLLPSRNEQFF; CDR3 DNA: TGTGCCAGCAGCTTACTCCCCTCTCGGAATGAGCAGTTCTTC
clone size: .; V gene: TRBV2; J gene: TRBJ2-2; D gene: TRBD1; CDR3 protein: CASSSDRGSSGELFF; CDR3 DNA: TGTGCCAGCAGTTCGGACAGGGGATCCAGCGGGGAGCTGTTTTTT
clone size: .; V gene: TRBV9; J gene: TRBJ2-1; D gene: TRBD1; CDR3 protein: CASSVEGIQGVNEQFF; CDR3 DNA: TGTGCCAGCAGCGTAGAAGGAATACAGGGGGTAAATGAGCAGTTCTTC
clone size: .; V gene: TRBV5-6; J gene: TRBJ2-7; D gene: TRBD2; CDR3 protein: CASRHLTSGPYEQYF; CDR3 DNA: TGTGCCAGCAGACACCTGACTAGCGGTCCCTACGAGCAGTACTTC
clone size: .; V gene: TRBV13; J gene: TRBJ1-2; D gene: .; CDR3 protein: CASSSDGSTAVNYGYTF; CDR3 DNA: TGTGCCAGCAGTTCCGACGGTTCGACAGCTGTTAACTATGGCTACACCTTC
clone size: .; V gene: TRBV7-2; J gene: TRBJ2-5; D gene: .; CDR3 protein: CASSLDREYQETQYF; CDR3 DNA: TGTGCCAGCAGCTTAGATCGGGAATACCAAGAGACCCAGTACTTC
clone size: .; V gene: TRBV5-1; J gene: TRBJ2-1; D gene: TRBD1; CDR3 protein: CASSSGQGLYNEQFF; CDR3 DNA: TGCGCCAGCAGCTCGGGACAGGGTCTCTACAATGAGCAGTTCTTC
clone size: .; V gene: TRBV12-1; J gene: TRBJ2-1; D gene: .; CDR3 protein: CASSSPWTSGPYNEQFF; CDR3 DNA: TGTGCCAGCAGCTCCCCGTGGACTAGCGGGCCCTACAATGAGCAGTTCTTC
clone size: .; V gene: TRBV5-6; J gene: TRBJ1-5; D gene: TRBD1; CDR3 protein: CASSATGGQPQHF; CDR3 DNA: TGTGCCAGCAGCGCCACAGGGGGTCAGCCCCAGCATTTT
clone size: few; V gene: TRBV2; J gene: TRBJ1-1; D gene: TRBD1; CDR3 protein: CAKQGEAFF; CDR3 DNA: TGTGCCAAACAGGGGGAAGCTTTCTTT
clone size: once; V gene: TRBV25-1; J gene: TRBJ2-2; D gene: TRBD2; CDR3 protein: CASSDLAGATGELFF; CDR3 DNA: TGTGCCAGCAGTGATCTAGCGGGGGCCACCGGGGAGCTGTTTTTT
clone size: .; V gene: TRBV7-6; J gene: TRBJ1-4; D gene: TRBD1; CDR3 protein: CASSSRQGPSEKLFF; CDR3 DNA: TGTGCCAGCAGCTCCAGACAGGGTCCTAGCGAAAAACTGTTTTTT
clone size: .; V gene: TRBV12-5; J gene: TRBJ2-1; D gene: .; CDR3 protein: CASGLSNEQFF; CDR3 DNA: TGTGCTAGTGGTTTGTCAAATGAGCAGTTCTTC
clone size: .; V gene: TRBV27; J gene: TRBJ2-7; D gene: TRBD2; CDR3 protein: CASSFFGGGEQYF; CDR3 DNA: TGTGCCAGCAGTTTCTTTGGGGGGGGCGAGCAGTACTTC
clone size: .; V gene: TRBV15; J gene: TRBJ2-7; D gene: .; CDR3 protein: CATSRGTNYEQYF; CDR3 DNA: TGTGCCACCAGCAGAGGTACAAACTACGAGCAGTACTTC
clone size: few; V gene: TRBV4-3; J gene: TRBJ1-5; D gene: TRBD1; CDR3 protein: CASSLGQGGNQPQHF; CDR3 DNA: TGCGCCAGCAGTCTAGGACAGGGTGGCAATCAGCCCCAGCATTTT
clone size: .; V gene: TRBV7-6; J gene: TRBJ2-2; D gene: TRBD2; CDR3 protein: CASSLATSGGARTGELFF; CDR3 DNA: TGTGCCAGCAGCTTAGCGACTAGCGGGGGGGCTCGCACCGGGGAGCTGTTTTTT
clone size: .; V gene: TRBV9; J gene: TRBJ1-6; D gene: .; CDR3 protein: CASSVGQIYNSPLHF; CDR3 DNA: TGTGCCAGCAGCGTCGGACAGATCTATAATTCACCCCTCCACTTT
clone size: .; V gene: TRBV10-2; J gene: TRBJ2-7; D gene: TRBD2; CDR3 protein: CASIGLAGYEQYF; CDR3 DNA: TGCGCCAGCATTGGACTAGCGGGTTACGAGCAGTACTTC
clone size: few; V gene: TRBV6-5; J gene: TRBJ1-4; D gene: .; CDR3 protein: CASRTGRFGEKLFF; CDR3 DNA: TGTGCCAGCAGAACAGGGAGATTCGGTGAAAAACTGTTTTTT
clone size: .; V gene: TRBV7-9; J gene: TRBJ1-1; D gene: .; CDR3 protein: CASSSFSPSGNTEAFF; CDR3 DNA: TGTGCCAGCAGCTCCTTTTCACCCTCGGGGAACACTGAAGCTTTCTTT
clone size: once; V gene: TRBV30; J gene: TRBJ1-3; D gene: .; CDR3 protein: CAWTLDTYSGNTIYF; CDR3 DNA: TGTGCCTGGACTCTGGACACCTACTCTGGAAACACCATATATTTT
clone size: once; V gene: TRBV27; J gene: TRBJ2-5; D gene: TRBD2; CDR3 protein: CASSLFLAGSRETQYF; CDR3 DNA: TGTGCCAGCAGTCTTTTTTTAGCGGGGTCCCGGGAGACCCAGTACTTC
clone size: once; V gene: TRBV2; J gene: TRBJ2-7; D gene: TRBD1; CDR3 protein: CASIDRVGYEQYF; CDR3 DNA: TGTGCCAGCATCGACAGGGTGGGGTACGAGCAGTACTTC
clone size: once; V gene: TRBV5-1; J gene: TRBJ2-2; D gene: TRBD1; CDR3 protein: CASSWRLPGQPGTGELFF; CDR3 DNA: TGCGCCAGCAGCTGGAGGCTGCCGGGACAGCCGGGCACCGGGGAGCTGTTTTTT
clone size: .; V gene: TRBV11-2; J gene: TRBJ2-7; D gene: TRBD1; CDR3 protein: CASSSAGTGTYEQYF; CDR3 DNA: TGTGCCAGCAGCTCCGCCGGGACAGGAACCTACGAGCAGTACTTC